This entry features one TCR beta chain sequence. Its antigen remains unidentified. This sample is drawn from a study of immune evolution from preneoplasia to lung adenocarcinoma. Patients had resection in Japan or China between the mid-2010s and the late 2010s. Each case's diagnosis was confirmed by two pathologists on H&E. CDR1 and CDR2 from the germline V gene are SQVTM and ANQGSEA. Trimming left V 4 bases short and J 6 bases short, with 13 bases between. This CDR3 spans 13 amino acids. The method was immunoSEQ multiplex PCR; TCRdb's version includes in-frame clones alone and lacks a portion of them. The sample lists approximately 3,100 clones, 87% seen once, with about 3.4% in the top ten. The study, taken as a whole, reports: Top clone share appeared to fall from AAH through AIS, MIA, adenocarcinoma. Clonality was highest in normal lung, lower in later-stage lesions apparently.

The V gene is TRBV29-1, the J gene TRBJ2-1; D possibly matches TRBD1 or TRBD2 (5 bases each). The clonotype comes from an older person with lung adenocarcinoma. The source material was FFPE adjacent normal lung tissue. CDR3 coding DNA: TGCAGCGTTGCCAGGGAGATAGGCAATGAGCAGTTCTTC. Protein product: CSVAREIGNEQFF.